This T cell receptor beta chain was recorded in a study of control samples from healthy donors and cancer patients. Trimming pared 6 bases from V and 3 bases from J, leaving 23 bases between. Germline loops: CDR1 LNHDA, CDR2 SQIVND (reference sequence). CDR3 length: 17 residues. Using immunoSEQ multiplex PCR, the repertoire was profiled, and TCRdb retains in-frame clones only, with some absent. The repertoire consists of under 200,000 clones, with about 93% occurring once and the leading ten covering 4.1%. The rearrangement joins TRBV19 to TRBJ1-2, with D possibly being TRBD1 (6 bases). Source material: blood. The sequence was obtained from an older woman in good health. The CDR3: CASSDLKGGTLDYGYTF. In nucleotides, the CDR3 is TGTGCCAGTAGCGATTTAAAGGGAGGGACACTAGACTATGGCTACACCTTC. Full variable domain (missing parts from reference TRBV19 and TRBJ1-2): DGGITQSPKYLFRKEGQNVTLSCEQNLNHDAMYWYRQDPGQGLRLIYYSQIVNDFQKGDIAEGYSVSREKKESFPLTVTSAQKNPTAFYLCASSDLKGGTLDYGYTFGSGTRLTVV.